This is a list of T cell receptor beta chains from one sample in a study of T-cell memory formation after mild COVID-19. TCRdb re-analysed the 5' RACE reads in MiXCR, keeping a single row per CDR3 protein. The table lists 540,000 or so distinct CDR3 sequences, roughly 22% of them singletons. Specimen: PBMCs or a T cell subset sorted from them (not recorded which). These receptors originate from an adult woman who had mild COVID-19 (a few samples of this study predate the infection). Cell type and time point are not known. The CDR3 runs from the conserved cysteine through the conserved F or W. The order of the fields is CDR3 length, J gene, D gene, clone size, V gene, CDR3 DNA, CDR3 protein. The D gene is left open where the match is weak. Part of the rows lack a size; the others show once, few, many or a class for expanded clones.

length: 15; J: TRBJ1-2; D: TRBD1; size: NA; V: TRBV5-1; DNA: TGCGCCAGCAGCTTGTCGACAGGGTTGCACTATGGCTACACCTTC; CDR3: CASSLSTGLHYGYTF
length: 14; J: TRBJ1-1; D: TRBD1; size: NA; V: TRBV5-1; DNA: TGCGCCAGTTCTACAGGGGATCGGGAGACTGAAGCTTTCTTT; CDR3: CASSTGDRETEAFF
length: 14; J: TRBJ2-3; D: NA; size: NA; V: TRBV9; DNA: TGTGCCAGCAGCGTGCGCCCGTTCACAGATACGCAGTATTTT; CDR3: CASSVRPFTDTQYF
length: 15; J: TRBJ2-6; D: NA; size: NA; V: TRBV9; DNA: TGTGCCAGCAGCACTCAGATCTCTGGGGCCAACGTCCTGACTTTC; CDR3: CASSTQISGANVLTF
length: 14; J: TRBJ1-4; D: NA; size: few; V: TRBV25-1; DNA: TGTGCCAGCAGTGTACAGGGAACAAGGGAAAAACTGTTTTTT; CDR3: CASSVQGTREKLFF
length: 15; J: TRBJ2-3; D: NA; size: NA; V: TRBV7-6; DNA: TGTGCCAGAAGCTTAGCCGGGGGACCCACAGATACGCAGTATTTT; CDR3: CARSLAGGPTDTQYF
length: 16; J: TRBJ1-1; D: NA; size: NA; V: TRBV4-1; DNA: TGCGCCAGCAGCCAAGCGGGACGGGTCATGAACACTGAAGCTTTCTTT; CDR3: CASSQAGRVMNTEAFF
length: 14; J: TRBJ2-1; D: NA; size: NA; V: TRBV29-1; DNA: TGCAGCGTTCACTCCCTGGGTGACGGCAATGAGCAGTTCTTC; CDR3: CSVHSLGDGNEQFF
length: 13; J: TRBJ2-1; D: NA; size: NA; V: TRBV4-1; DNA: TGCGCCAGCAGCCAAGAAGAGGGAAGGGAGCAGTTCTTC; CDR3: CASSQEEGREQFF
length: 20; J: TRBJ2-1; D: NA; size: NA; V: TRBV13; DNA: TGTGCCAGCAGCCCACAACTAGGGCGGGGTGGGGATATCGGATACAATGAGCAGTTCTTC; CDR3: CASSPQLGRGGDIGYNEQFF
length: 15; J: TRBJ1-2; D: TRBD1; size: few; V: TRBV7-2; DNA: TGTGCCAGCAGCCCGATAAGACAGGGGGCTTCTGGCTACACCTTC; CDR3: CASSPIRQGASGYTF
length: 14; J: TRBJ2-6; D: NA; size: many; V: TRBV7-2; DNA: TGTGCCAGCAGCTTAGGCATGGGGGCCAACGTCCTGACTTTC; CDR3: CASSLGMGANVLTF
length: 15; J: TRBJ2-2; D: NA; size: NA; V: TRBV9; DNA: TGTGCCAGCAGCGTAGATCGGGCCTTCTCCGGGGAGCTGTTTTTT; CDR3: CASSVDRAFSGELFF
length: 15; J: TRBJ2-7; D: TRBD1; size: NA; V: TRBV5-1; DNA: TGCGCCAGCAGCCCCCAAGGACAGGGGTCCTACGAGCAGTACTTC; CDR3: CASSPQGQGSYEQYF
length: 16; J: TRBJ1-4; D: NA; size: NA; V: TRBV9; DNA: TGTGCCAGCAGCCCACCACGGGGGAGCGCGGGTGAAAAACTGTTTTTT; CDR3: CASSPPRGSAGEKLFF
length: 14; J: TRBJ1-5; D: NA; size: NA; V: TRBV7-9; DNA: TGTGCCAGCAGCTTGGCCATGAGTAATCAGCCCCAGCATTTT; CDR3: CASSLAMSNQPQHF
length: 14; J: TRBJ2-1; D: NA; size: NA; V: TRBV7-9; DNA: TGTGCCAGCAGCTTAAGCCGAGGTACTAGCGAGCAGTTCTTC; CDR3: CASSLSRGTSEQFF
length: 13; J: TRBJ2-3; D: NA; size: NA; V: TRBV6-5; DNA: TGTGCCAGCAGTTACTCAGGGATTGAAACGCAGTATTTT; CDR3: CASSYSGIETQYF